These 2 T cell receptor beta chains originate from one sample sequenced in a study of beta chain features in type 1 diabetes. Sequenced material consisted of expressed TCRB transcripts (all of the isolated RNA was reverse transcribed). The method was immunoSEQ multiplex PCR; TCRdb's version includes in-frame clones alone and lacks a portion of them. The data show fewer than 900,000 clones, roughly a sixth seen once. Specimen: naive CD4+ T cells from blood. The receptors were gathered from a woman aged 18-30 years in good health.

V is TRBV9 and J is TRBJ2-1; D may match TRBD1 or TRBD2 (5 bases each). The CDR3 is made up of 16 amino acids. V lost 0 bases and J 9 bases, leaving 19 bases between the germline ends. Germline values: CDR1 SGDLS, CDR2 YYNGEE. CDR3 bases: TGTGCCAGCAGCGTAGACCTTGGGGGAGCGGCAAGTGAGCAGTTCTTC. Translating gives CASSVDLGGAASEQFF.

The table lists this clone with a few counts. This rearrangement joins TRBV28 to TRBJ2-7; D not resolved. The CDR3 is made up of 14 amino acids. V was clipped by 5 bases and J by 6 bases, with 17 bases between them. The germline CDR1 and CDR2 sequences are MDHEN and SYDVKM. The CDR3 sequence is CASSRVGRDFEQYF. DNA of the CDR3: TGTGCCAGCAGTAGGGTCGGCCGAGACTTCGAGCAGTACTTC.